The 10 T cell receptor beta chains listed next were all sequenced from one sample in a study of Ad26.COV2.S vaccination and SARS-CoV-2 variants. Generated by immunoSEQ multiplex PCR, the TCRdb table keeps only in-frame clones and is missing some. The sample holds hundreds of thousands of clones, around 87% seen once. The treatment here: about 20 received Ad26.COV2.S at low or high dose, single or two shots; roughly 5 received placebo; per-sample allocation not given. After the first vaccine or placebo injection, samples were drawn on day 63. Sample: peripheral blood, taken in a trial of Ad26.COV2.S vaccine versus placebo. These receptors all come from a person aged 18 to 59 who received the Ad26.COV2.S COVID-19 vaccine or a placebo.

The chain is built from TRBV9 and TRBJ1-1; TRBD1 aligns across 7 bases. Looked up from germline, CDR1 is SGDLS and CDR2 is YYNGEE. Trimming removed 4 bases from V and 10 bases from J; junction bases left unmatched: 7. This CDR3 has 12 residues. In nucleotides, the CDR3 is TGTGCCAGCAGCCTTCTGACAGGGATAGCTTTCTTT. The encoded protein is CASSLLTGIAFF.

The chain carries TRBV12-3 or TRBV12-4 and TRBJ1-6; D may be TRBD1 (5 bases). Trimming cost V 5 bases and J 10 bases, with 12 bases left between them. This CDR3 is 13 amino acids long. The DNA for the CDR3 is TGTGCCAGCAGTCCCGGGGGGACCTCACCCCTCCACTTT. Translation: CASSPGGTSPLHF.

The genes are TRBV5-1 and TRBJ2-1; D call uncertain. Germline V CDR1 and CDR2: SGHRS, YFSETQ. The ends were cut back, 2 bases at V and 3 bases at J, with 9 bases in the middle. CDR3 length: 14 amino acids. The CDR3 DNA is TGCGCCAGCAGCTTACGCCTAGACTACAATGAGCAGTTCTTC. This gives the protein CASSLRLDYNEQFF.

This CDR3 reads CAISEFGRADEQYF. The CDR3 nucleotides are TGTGCCATCAGTGAGTTTGGCAGGGCGGACGAGCAGTACTTC. The chain has TRBV10-3 and TRBJ2-7; the D gene is possibly TRBD1 (5 bases). The germline V gene has CDR1 ENHRY and CDR2 SYGVKD. This CDR3 contains 14 residues. The V gene lost 1 base and the J gene lost 5 bases, with 12 bases spanning the gap.

J is TRBJ2-1 and V is TRBV19; TRBD2 matches at 8 bases. There are 14 residues in the CDR3. V dropped 7 bases and J dropped 3; count of bases not matched to a gene: 5. Germline V gene data show CDR1 as LNHDA and CDR2 as SQIVND (reference sequence). The CDR3 protein is CASTRGGSYNEQFF. CDR3 sequence (DNA): TGTGCCAGTACCCGGGGGGGCAGCTACAATGAGCAGTTCTTC. Variable domain in full (rest from reference TRBV19 and TRBJ2-1): DGGITQSPKYLFRKEGQNVTLSCEQNLNHDAMYWYRQDPGQGLRLIYYSQIVNDFQKGDIAEGYSVSREKKESFPLTVTSAQKNPTAFYLCASTRGGSYNEQFFGPGTRLTVL.

The V gene is TRBV12-5, the J gene TRBJ2-5, with a tentative D call TRBD1 (5 bases). Trimming stripped 4 bases from V and 0 bases from J, with 15 bases between. The germline V gene encodes CDR1 LGHNT and CDR2 FRNRAP. This CDR3 is 16 amino acids long. CDR3 loop: CASGSPGLGNQETQYF. The CDR3 DNA reads TGTGCTAGTGGTTCACCAGGGTTGGGGAACCAAGAGACCCAGTACTTC.

The chain carries TRBV30 and TRBJ1-2; D is possibly TRBD1 (6 bases). Per germline, CDR1 GTSNPN and CDR2 SVGIG (reference sequence). The CDR3 totals 13 residues. V was shortened by 0 bases and J by 4 bases, with 9 bases between the two germline ends. CDR3 in DNA: TGTGCCTGGAGTGTATCAGGGGCCTATGGCTACACCTTC. It is translated as CAWSVSGAYGYTF. Full variable domain (rest looked up from reference TRBV30 and TRBJ1-2): SQTIHQWPATLVQPVGSPLSLECTVEGTSNPNLYWYRQAAGRGLQLLFYSVGIGQISSEVPQNLSASRPQDRQFILSSKKLLLSDSGFYLCAWSVSGAYGYTFGSGTRLTVV.

The CDR3 nucleotides are TGTGCCAGCAGCCAACCGGGACGAGGGGGTTTCCGCTATGGCTACACCTTC. This translates into CASSQPGRGGFRYGYTF. The chain carries TRBV3-1 (or the pseudogene TRBV3-2) and TRBJ1-2; perhaps TRBD1 as D (6 bases). Germline-derived CDR1 and CDR2 are LGHDT and YNNKEL (reference sequence). The V and J ends lost 2 bases and 4 bases respectively, with 20 bases between them. This CDR3 is 17 amino acids long.

V gene TRBV2 combines with J gene TRBJ1-5, with 7 bases that match TRBD1. V gave up 6 bases and J gave up 0 bases; unmatched junction bases: 5. Germline values: CDR1 SNHLY, CDR2 FYNNEI. CDR3 length equals 15 residues. The CDR3 region is CASRENRGSNQPQHF. The CDR3, as DNA: TGTGCCAGCAGGGAAAACAGGGGTAGCAATCAGCCCCAGCATTTT.

This clone was seen more than once but under ten times. J is TRBJ2-7 and V is TRBV5-4, with 7 nucleotides matching TRBD1. With V trimmed by 0 bases and J by 5 bases, 2 bases remained unmatched. CDR3 length equals 13 residues. The germline gives CDR1 SGHNT, CDR2 YYREEE (reference sequence). CDR3 region: CASSLDRGHEQYF. In DNA, the CDR3 is TGTGCCAGCAGCTTGGACAGGGGCCACGAGCAGTACTTC.